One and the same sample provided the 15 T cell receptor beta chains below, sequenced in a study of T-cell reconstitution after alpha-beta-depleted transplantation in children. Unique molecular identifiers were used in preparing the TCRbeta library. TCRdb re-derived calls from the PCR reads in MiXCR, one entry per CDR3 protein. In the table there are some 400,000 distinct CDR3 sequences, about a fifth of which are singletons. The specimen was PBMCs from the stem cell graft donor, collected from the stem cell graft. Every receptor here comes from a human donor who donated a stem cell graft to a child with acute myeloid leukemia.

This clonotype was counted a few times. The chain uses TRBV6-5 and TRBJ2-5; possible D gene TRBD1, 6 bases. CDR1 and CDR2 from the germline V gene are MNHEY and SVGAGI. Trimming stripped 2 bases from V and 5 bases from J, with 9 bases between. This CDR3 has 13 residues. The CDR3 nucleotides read TGTGCCAGCAGTTACGGACAGAGGGAGACCCAGTACTTC. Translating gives CASSYGQRETQYF.

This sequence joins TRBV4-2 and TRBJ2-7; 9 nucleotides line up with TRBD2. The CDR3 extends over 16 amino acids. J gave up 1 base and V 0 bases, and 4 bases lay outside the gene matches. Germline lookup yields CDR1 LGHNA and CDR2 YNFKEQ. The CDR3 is CASSQDPSGESYEQYF. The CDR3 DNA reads TGTGCCAGCAGCCAAGATCCTAGCGGGGAGTCCTACGAGCAGTACTTC.

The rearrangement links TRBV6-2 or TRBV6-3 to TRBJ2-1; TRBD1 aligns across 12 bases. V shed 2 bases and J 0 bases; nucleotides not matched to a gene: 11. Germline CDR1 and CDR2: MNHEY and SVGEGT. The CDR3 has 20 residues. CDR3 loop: CASSYPGQGASGSSYNEQFF. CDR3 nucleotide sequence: TGTGCCAGCAGTTACCCGGGACAGGGGGCTAGCGGCAGCTCCTACAATGAGCAGTTCTTC.

DNA of the CDR3: TGTGCCAGCAGTCCGAGAGTGGACCAAGAGACCCAGTACTTC. It is translated as CASSPRVDQETQYF. The chain joins TRBV28 to TRBJ2-5, with D hard to call. Germline CDR1 is MDHEN and CDR2 is SYDVKM. Trimming removed 5 bases at V and 0 bases at J, with 10 bases between. This CDR3 is 14 amino acids long.

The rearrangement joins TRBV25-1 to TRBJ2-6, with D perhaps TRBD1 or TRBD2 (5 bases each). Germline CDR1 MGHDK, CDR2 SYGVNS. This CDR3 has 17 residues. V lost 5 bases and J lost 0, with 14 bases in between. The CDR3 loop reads CASSNPGPPSGANVLTF. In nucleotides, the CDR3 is TGTGCCAGCAGTAACCCGGGGCCGCCCTCTGGGGCCAACGTCCTGACTTTC. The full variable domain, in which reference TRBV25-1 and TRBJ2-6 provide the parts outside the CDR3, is EADIYQTPRYLVIGTGKKITLECSQTMGHDKMYWYQQDPGMELHLIHYSYGVNSTEKGDLSSESTVSRIRTEHFPLTLESARPSHTSQYLCASSNPGPPSGANVLTFGAGSRLTVL.

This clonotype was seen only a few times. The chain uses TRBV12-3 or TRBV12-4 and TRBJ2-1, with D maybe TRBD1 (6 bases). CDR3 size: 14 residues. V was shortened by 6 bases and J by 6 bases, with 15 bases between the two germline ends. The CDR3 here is CASSLLGGGNEQFF. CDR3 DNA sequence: TGTGCCAGCAGCCTTCTTGGGGGCGGCAATGAGCAGTTCTTC.

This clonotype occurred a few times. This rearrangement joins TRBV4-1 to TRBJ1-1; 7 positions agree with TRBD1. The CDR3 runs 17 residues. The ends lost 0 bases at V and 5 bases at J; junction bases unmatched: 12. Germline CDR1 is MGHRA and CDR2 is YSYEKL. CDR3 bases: TGCGCCAGCAGCCAAGAAGGGTCCGGGACAGTCGGAACTGAAGCTTTCTTT. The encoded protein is CASSQEGSGTVGTEAFF.

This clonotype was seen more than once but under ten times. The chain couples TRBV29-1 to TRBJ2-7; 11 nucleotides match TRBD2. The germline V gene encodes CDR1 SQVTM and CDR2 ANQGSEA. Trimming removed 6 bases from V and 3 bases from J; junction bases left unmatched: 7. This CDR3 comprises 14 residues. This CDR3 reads CSVEGGTSGYEQYF. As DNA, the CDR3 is TGCAGCGTGGAGGGGGGGACTAGCGGCTACGAGCAGTACTTC.

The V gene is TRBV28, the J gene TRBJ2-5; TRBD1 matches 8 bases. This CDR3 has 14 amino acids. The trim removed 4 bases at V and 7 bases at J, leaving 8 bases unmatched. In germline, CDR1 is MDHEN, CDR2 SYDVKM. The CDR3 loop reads CASSSGQAAWTQYF. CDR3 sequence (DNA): TGTGCCAGCAGTTCGGGACAGGCGGCGTGGACCCAGTACTTC.

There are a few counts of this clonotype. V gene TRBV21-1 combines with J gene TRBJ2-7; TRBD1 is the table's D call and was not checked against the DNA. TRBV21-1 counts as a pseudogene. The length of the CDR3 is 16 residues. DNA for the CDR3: TGTGCCAGCAGCAAAGCGCTTTCAGGGGGGCTCGACGAGCAGTACTTC. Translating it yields CASSKALSGGLDEQYF.

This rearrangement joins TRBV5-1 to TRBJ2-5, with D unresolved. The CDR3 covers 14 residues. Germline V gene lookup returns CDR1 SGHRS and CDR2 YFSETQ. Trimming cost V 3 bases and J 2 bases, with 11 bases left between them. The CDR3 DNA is TGCGCCAGCAGCTCCCCGGGCTTACAAGAGACCCAGTACTTC. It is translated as CASSSPGLQETQYF. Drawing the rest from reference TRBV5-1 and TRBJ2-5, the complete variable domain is KAGVTQTPRYLIKTRGQQVTLSCSPISGHRSVSWYQQTPGQGLQFLFEYFSETQRNKGNFPGRFSGRQFSNSRSEMNVSTLELGDSALYLCASSSPGLQETQYFGPGTRLLVL.

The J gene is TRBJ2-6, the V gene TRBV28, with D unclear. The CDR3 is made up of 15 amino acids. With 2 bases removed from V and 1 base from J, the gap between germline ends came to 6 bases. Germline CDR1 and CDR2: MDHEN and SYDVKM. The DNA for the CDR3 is TGTGCCAGCAGTTTACAGGTGTCTGGGGCCAACGTCCTGACTTTC. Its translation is CASSLQVSGANVLTF.

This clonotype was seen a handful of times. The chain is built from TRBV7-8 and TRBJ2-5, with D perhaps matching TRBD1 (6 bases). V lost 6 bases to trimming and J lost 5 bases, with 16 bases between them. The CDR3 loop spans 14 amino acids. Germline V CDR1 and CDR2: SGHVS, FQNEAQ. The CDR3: CASSSGQFGETQYF. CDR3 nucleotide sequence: TGTGCCAGCAGTTCCGGACAGTTTGGCGAGACCCAGTACTTC.

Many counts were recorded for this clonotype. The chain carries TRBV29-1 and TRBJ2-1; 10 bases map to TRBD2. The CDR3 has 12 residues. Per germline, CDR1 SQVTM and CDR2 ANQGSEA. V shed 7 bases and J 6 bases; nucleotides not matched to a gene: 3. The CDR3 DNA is TGCAGCGCCGGGACTAGCGTCAATGAGCAGTTCTTC. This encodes CSAGTSVNEQFF.

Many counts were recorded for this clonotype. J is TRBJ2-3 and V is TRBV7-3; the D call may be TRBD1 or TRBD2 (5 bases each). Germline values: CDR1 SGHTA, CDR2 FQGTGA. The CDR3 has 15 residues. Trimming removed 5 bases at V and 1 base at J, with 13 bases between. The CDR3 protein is CASSEGTHGTDTQYF. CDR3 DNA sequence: TGTGCCAGCAGCGAAGGGACCCATGGCACAGATACGCAGTATTTT.